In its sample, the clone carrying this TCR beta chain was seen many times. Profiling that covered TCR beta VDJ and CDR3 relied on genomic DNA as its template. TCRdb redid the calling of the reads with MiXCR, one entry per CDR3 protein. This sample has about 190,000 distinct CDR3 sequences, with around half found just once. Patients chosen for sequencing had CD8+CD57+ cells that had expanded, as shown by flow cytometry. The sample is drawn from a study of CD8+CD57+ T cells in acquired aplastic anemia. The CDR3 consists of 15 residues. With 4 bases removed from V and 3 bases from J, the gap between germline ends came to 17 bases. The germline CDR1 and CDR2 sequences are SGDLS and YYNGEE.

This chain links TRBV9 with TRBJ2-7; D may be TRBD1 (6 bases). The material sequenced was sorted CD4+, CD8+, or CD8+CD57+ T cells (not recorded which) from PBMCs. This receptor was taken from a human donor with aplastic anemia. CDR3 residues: CASSSTGHPFYEQYF. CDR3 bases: TGTGCCAGCAGCTCCACGGGACATCCTTTCTACGAGCAGTACTTC.